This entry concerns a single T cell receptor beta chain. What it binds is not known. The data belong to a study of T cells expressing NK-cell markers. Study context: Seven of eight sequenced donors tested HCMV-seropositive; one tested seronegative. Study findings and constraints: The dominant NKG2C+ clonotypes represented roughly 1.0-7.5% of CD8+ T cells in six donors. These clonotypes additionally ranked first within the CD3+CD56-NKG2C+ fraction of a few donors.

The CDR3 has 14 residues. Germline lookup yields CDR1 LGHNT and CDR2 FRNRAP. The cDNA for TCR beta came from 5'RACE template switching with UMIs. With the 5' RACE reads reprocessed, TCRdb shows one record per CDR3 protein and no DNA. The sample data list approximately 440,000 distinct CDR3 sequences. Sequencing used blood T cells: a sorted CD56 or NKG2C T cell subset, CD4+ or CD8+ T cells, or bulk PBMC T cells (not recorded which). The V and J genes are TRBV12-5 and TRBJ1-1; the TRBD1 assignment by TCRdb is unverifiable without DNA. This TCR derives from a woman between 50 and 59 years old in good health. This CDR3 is CASMLGRVGTEAFF.